The sequence of this T cell receptor (beta chain) was determined in a study of T cell responses to AZD1222 COVID-19 vaccine. Notes on the study in general: At 160-218 and 743-854, vaccine-associated CD4 TCRs were dominant, and they spanned spike. Baseline serostatus was positive in only a handful of AZD1222 recipients. Unmutated regions of variants are reportedly targeted by nearly half of spike-specific TCRs. Donors were mostly white British, more females; clonal diversity possibly underestimated.

This clone appeared a few times. Its antigen is currently unknown. V was pared by 6 bases and J by 2 bases, with 7 bases between. The CDR3 has 12 amino acids. The method was immunoSEQ multiplex PCR; TCRdb's version includes in-frame clones alone and lacks a portion of them. This table has about 180,000 clones, roughly 92% appearing once. This sample comprised peripheral blood, obtained on day 0 of AZD1222 vaccination. This TCR was recovered from an adult in good health. The genes are TRBV12-3 or TRBV12-4 and TRBJ1-2; tentatively, D is TRBD1 (6 bases). CDR3 sequence reads: CASSRGNYGYTF. The CDR3 DNA reads TGTGCCAGCAGCAGGGGAAACTATGGCTACACCTTC.